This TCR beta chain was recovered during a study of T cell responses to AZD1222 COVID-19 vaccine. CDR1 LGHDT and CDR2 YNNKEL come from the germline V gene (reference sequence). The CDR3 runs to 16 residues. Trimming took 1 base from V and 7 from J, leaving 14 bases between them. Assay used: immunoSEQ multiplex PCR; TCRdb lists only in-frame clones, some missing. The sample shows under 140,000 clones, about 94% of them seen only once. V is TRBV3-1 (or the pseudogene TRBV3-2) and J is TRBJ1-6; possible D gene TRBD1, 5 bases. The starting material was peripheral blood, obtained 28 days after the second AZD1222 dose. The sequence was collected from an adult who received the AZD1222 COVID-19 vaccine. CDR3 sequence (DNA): TGTGCCAGCAGCCAAGGATGGGCAGGGATGAATTCACCCCTCCACTTT. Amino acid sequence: CASSQGWAGMNSPLHF.